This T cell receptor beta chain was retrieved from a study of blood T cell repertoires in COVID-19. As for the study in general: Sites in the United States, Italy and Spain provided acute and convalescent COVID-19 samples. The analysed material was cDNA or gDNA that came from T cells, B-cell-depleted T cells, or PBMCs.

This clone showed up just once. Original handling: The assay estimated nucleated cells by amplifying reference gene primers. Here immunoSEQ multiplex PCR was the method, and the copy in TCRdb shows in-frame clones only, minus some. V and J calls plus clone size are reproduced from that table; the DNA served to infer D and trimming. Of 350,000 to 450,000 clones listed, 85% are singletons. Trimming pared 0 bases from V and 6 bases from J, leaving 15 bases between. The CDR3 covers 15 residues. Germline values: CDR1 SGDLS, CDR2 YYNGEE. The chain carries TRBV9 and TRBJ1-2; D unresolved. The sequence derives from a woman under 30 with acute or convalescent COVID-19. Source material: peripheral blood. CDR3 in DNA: TGTGCCAGCAGCGTAGGAGCGCAGACGATTGATGGCTACACCTTC. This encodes CASSVGAQTIDGYTF.